One sample yielded the 16 T cell receptor beta chains listed below, sequenced in a study of T-cell reconstitution after alpha-beta-depleted transplantation in children. Preparation of the TCRbeta library used unique molecular identifiers. One entry per CDR3 protein results from TCRdb running MiXCR on the PCR reads. The sample lists about 980,000 distinct CDR3 sequences, roughly 29% seen once, with about 28% in the top ten. Sequenced material: PBMCs, mostly from graft donor cells, taken 360 days after TCRalphabeta/CD19-depleted stem cell transplant. The receptors were gathered from a boy under two years old who had a stem cell transplant for SCID, so the T cells may come from the graft donor.

This clonotype was seen at least ten times. The chain uses TRBV29-1 and TRBJ2-3; D might be TRBD1 or TRBD2, each matching 5 bases. The germline V gene has CDR1 SQVTM and CDR2 ANQGSEA. The V end lost 6 bases, the J end lost 1 base, and 17 bases lay between the germline ends. The CDR3 runs 15 residues. CDR3 amino acids: CSVGVSRVGTDTQYF. CDR3 nucleotide sequence: TGCAGCGTGGGGGTCAGCAGGGTCGGCACAGATACGCAGTATTTT.

This clonotype occurred a few times. The chain combines TRBV4-1 with TRBJ2-1, with D perhaps matching TRBD1 or TRBD2 (5 bases each). V lost 1 base to trimming and J lost 4 bases, with 14 bases between them. This CDR3 spans 16 amino acids. Germline V gives CDR1 MGHRA, CDR2 YSYEKL. CDR3 amino acids: CASSQGDGLKYNEQFF. The CDR3 nucleotides are TGCGCCAGCAGCCAAGGGGACGGACTCAAATACAATGAGCAGTTCTTC.

This clonotype showed up just a few times. J is TRBJ1-2 and V is TRBV28; D unclear. The CDR3 contains 14 residues. Germline V gene sequence: CDR1 MDHEN, CDR2 SYDVKM. V dropped 3 bases and J dropped 5 bases, with 13 bases sitting between them. The CDR3 loop is CASSLALSAYGYTF. In nucleotides, the CDR3 is TGTGCCAGCAGTTTGGCCCTTTCTGCTTATGGCTACACCTTC.

The gene calls are TRBV5-1 and TRBJ1-5, with unresolved D. V gave up 0 bases and J gave up 5 bases, with 12 bases separating them. The V gene's germline CDR1 is SGHRS and CDR2 YFSETQ. The CDR3 has 15 amino acids. The CDR3 bases are TGCGCCAGCAGCTTGGGTCCTTCTGGGGATCAGCCCCAGCATTTT. As protein: CASSLGPSGDQPQHF.

CDR3 region: CASSQVGDASGGDEQFF. In DNA form, the CDR3 reads TGTGCCAGCAGCCAAGTCGGTGATGCTAGCGGGGGGGATGAGCAGTTCTTC. The chain uses TRBV4-2 and TRBJ2-1, with 12 bases matching TRBD2. This CDR3 region has 17 residues. Looked up from germline, CDR1 is LGHNA and CDR2 is YNFKEQ. Trimming cost V 1 base and J 8 bases; bases outside gene matches: 9.

The chain links TRBV5-1 to TRBJ1-3; D gene uncertain. V lost 0 bases to trimming and J lost 0 bases, with 13 bases between them. Germline assignment: CDR1 SGHRS and CDR2 YFSETQ. This CDR3 spans 17 amino acids. The CDR3, as DNA: TGCGCCAGCAGCTTGGGCCCGGGAGAGTACTCTGGAAACACCATATATTTT. This encodes CASSLGPGEYSGNTIYF.

A few counts support this clonotype. The gene calls are TRBV20-1 and TRBJ2-1, with 8 bases aligning to TRBD2. Germline V CDR1 and CDR2: DFQATT, SNEGSKA (reference sequence). The CDR3 covers 15 residues. Losses at the gene ends were 5 bases for V and 7 bases for J; bases not matched to a gene: 13. The CDR3 loop is CSASDRGGQLNEQFF. CDR3 DNA: TGCAGTGCTTCAGACCGGGGGGGCCAATTGAATGAGCAGTTCTTC.

The V and J genes are TRBV6-5 and TRBJ1-2; a weak D match, TRBD1 (6 bases). Germline assignment: CDR1 MNHEY and CDR2 SVGAGI. The CDR3 length is 14 residues. Trimming left V 2 bases short and J 8 bases short, with 15 bases between. CDR3 region: CASSYRVQGQGYTF. CDR3 nucleotides: TGTGCCAGCAGTTACCGAGTGCAGGGGCAAGGCTACACCTTC.

The rearrangement joins TRBV5-1 to TRBJ2-7, with a tentative D call TRBD1 (6 bases). The CDR3 is made up of 12 amino acids. The germline V and J ends were trimmed by 1 base and 6 bases, with 8 bases remaining between them. Germline V gene data show CDR1 as SGHRS and CDR2 as YFSETQ. The CDR3 loop reads CASSLTGLEQYF. The DNA for the CDR3 is TGCGCCAGCAGCTTGACAGGGCTCGAGCAGTACTTC.

This clonotype was recorded once. The chain combines TRBV18 with TRBJ1-4; D ambiguous. Trimming took off 2 bases at V and 5 bases at J, with 15 bases between the two ends. CDR1 is KGHSH, CDR2 LQKENI, per germline. The CDR3 spans 16 residues. In DNA form, the CDR3 reads TGTGCCAGCTCACCATTGCAGACTGAAAGCAATGAAAAACTGTTTTTT. It specifies CASSPLQTESNEKLFF.

The sample holds a few counts of this clonotype. The chain employs TRBV29-1 and TRBJ1-1, with TRBD1 matching over 7 bases. This CDR3 spans 14 amino acids. CDR1 SQVTM and CDR2 ANQGSEA come from the germline V gene. V gave up 7 bases and J gave up 1 base; unmatched junction bases: 9. The CDR3 region is CSGIQGGWNTEAFF. The CDR3 nucleotides read TGCAGCGGTATTCAGGGGGGTTGGAACACTGAAGCTTTCTTT.

The chain couples TRBV15 to TRBJ2-5; 8 bases line up with TRBD2. V was pared by 0 bases and J by 1 base, with 22 bases of the junction left unmatched. Germline V gene sequence: CDR1 LNHNV, CDR2 YYDKDF (reference sequence). This CDR3 is built from 22 residues. The CDR3 loop is CATSRDLWGKGSGLAPQETQYF. CDR3 sequence (DNA): TGTGCCACCAGCAGAGATCTCTGGGGCAAGGGGTCCGGACTAGCCCCCCAAGAGACCCAGTACTTC.

The rearrangement joins TRBV7-2 to TRBJ2-7; 9 bases match TRBD2. The trim removed 3 bases at V and 6 bases at J, leaving 6 bases unmatched. The CDR3 consists of 14 residues. The germline V gene encodes CDR1 SGHTA and CDR2 FQGNSA. The CDR3 DNA sequence: TGTGCCAGCAGCTTCCGCGGGGGGGTTGGCGAGCAGTACTTC. Translated, it gives CASSFRGGVGEQYF.

Worth noting for this clonotype: One end of the junction is discordant with germline, which a read error may explain. V gene TRBV15 combines with J gene TRBJ1-1; D is ambiguous. CDR1 LNHNV and CDR2 YYDKDF come from the germline V gene (reference sequence). CDR3 length: 13 amino acids. The CDR3 region has the DNA TGTGCCACCAGCAGACACCCGAACACTGAACCTTTCTTT. Amino acids: CATSRHPNTEPFF.

This clonotype was observed a few times. The CDR3 DNA is TGTGCCAGCAGCTTGATTATCGGGGGTTTGGGCACTGAAGCTTTCTTT. As protein: CASSLIIGGLGTEAFF. J is TRBJ1-1 and V is TRBV13; weak D call: TRBD1 (5 bases). There are 16 residues in the CDR3. V lost 3 bases and J 4 bases, leaving 18 bases between the germline ends. Germline V gives CDR1 PRHDT, CDR2 FYEKMQ (reference sequence).

Only a few counts were recorded for this clonotype. The genes are TRBV5-4 and TRBJ1-6; D call uncertain. The ends were cut back, 6 bases at V and 1 base at J, with 8 bases in the middle. CDR1 and CDR2 (germline): SGHNT, YYREEE (reference sequence). CDR3 length: 14 residues. The CDR3 spells CASTQGSYNSPLHF. In nucleotides, the CDR3 is TGTGCCAGCACCCAAGGGTCCTATAATTCACCCCTCCACTTT.